The 25 T cell receptor beta chains in this list originate from one sample, sequenced in a study of T cells in Graves' hyperthyroidism and ophthalmopathy. The source material, RNA transcripts, was used to amplify TCR beta CDR3 regions. HTBI primers were used for first-round RT-PCR of the TCR CDR3. TCRdb redid the calling of the multiplex PCR reads with MiXCR, one entry per CDR3 protein. Among around 660,000 distinct CDR3 sequences listed, approximately 42% were seen once. The source material was peripheral blood or thyroid tissue (not recorded which). These receptors were taken from an adult man with Graves' disease, either hyperthyroidism or ophthalmopathy (not recorded which).

The V gene is TRBV29-1, the J gene TRBJ1-6, with a possible D match to TRBD1 (5 bases). V was cut by 4 bases and J by 7 bases, with 8 bases left in between. This CDR3 has 12 residues. Germline assignment: CDR1 SQVTM and CDR2 ANQGSEA. CDR3 protein: CSVAGLNSPLHF. CDR3 in DNA: TGCAGCGTTGCAGGGCTAAATTCACCCCTCCACTTT.

CDR3 sequence: CSARESLRGYTGELFF. CDR3 DNA: TGCAGTGCTAGAGAATCACTCAGGGGCTACACCGGGGAGCTGTTTTTT. The chain combines TRBV20-1 with TRBJ2-2, with D possibly TRBD1 on 6 matching bases. The CDR3 contains 16 residues. V lost 0 bases and J lost 3, with 14 bases in between. Germline CDR1 and CDR2: DFQATT and SNEGSKA (reference sequence).

This clonotype was counted at least ten times. V and J are TRBV3-1 and TRBJ1-1; D is ambiguous. Germline V gene data show CDR1 as LGHDT and CDR2 as YNNKEL (reference sequence). V lost 1 base and J 8 bases, leaving 8 bases between the germline ends. This CDR3 comprises 12 residues. The CDR3 DNA sequence: TGTGCCAGCAGCCAAGGACTCTTAGAAGCTTTCTTT. It encodes CASSQGLLEAFF. Based on the CDR3 plus reference TRBV3-1 and TRBJ1-1, the full variable domain is DTAVSQTPKYLVTQMGNDKSIKCEQNLGHDTMYWYKQDSKKFLKIMFSYNNKELIINETVPNRFSPKSPDKAHLNLHINSLELGDSAVYFCASSQGLLEAFFGQGTRLTVV.

The rearrangement joins TRBV12-3 or TRBV12-4 to TRBJ1-1; D possibly corresponds to TRBD1 (6 bases). V dropped 8 bases and J dropped 0 bases, with 19 bases sitting between them. The CDR3 has 16 amino acids. The CDR3 coding sequence is TGTGCCAGCTGGGACAACCAACGAGTACTGAACACTGAAGCTTTCTTT. Translated: CASWDNQRVLNTEAFF.

This sequence joins TRBV6-5 and TRBJ1-2, with 9 bases aligning to TRBD1. The V gene end was trimmed by 2 bases and the J gene end by 5 bases; junction bases not matched to a gene: 9. Germline V gives CDR1 MNHEY, CDR2 SVGAGI. The CDR3 is 16 residues long. CDR3 protein: CASSYNRGPVWYGYTF. The CDR3 nucleotides are TGTGCCAGCAGTTACAACAGGGGGCCAGTATGGTATGGCTACACCTTC.

The DNA for the CDR3 is TGCAGTGCGCCTCACGTTCCCGGGGCTCCGGCCCGCAATCAGCCCCAGCATTTT. Translating it yields CSAPHVPGAPARNQPQHF. The J gene is TRBJ1-5, the V gene TRBV20-1; a weak D match, TRBD1 (5 bases). V was cut by 6 bases and J by 2 bases, with 26 bases left in between. This CDR3 is 18 amino acids long. CDR1 is DFQATT and CDR2 is SNEGSKA in the germline V gene (reference sequence).

This clonotype was observed many times. V usage is TRBV25-1 and J usage is TRBJ2-2; no definite D call. Germline values: CDR1 MGHDK, CDR2 SYGVNS. The V and J ends lost 4 bases and 5 bases respectively, with 11 bases between them. The CDR3 has 14 residues. The CDR3 nucleotides read TGTGCCAGCAGTGGTACGATCAAAACCGGGGAGCTGTTTTTT. Its translation is CASSGTIKTGELFF. Full variable domain (rest looked up from reference TRBV25-1 and TRBJ2-2): EADIYQTPRYLVIGTGKKITLECSQTMGHDKMYWYQQDPGMELHLIHYSYGVNSTEKGDLSSESTVSRIRTEHFPLTLESARPSHTSQYLCASSGTIKTGELFFGEGSRLTVL.

This sequence joins TRBV10-3 and TRBJ1-1; 11 nucleotides line up with TRBD1. Germline lookup yields CDR1 ENHRY and CDR2 SYGVKD. This CDR3 comprises 13 residues. V lost 10 bases, J lost 3 bases, and 4 bases stayed unmatched. In nucleotides, the CDR3 is TGTGCCACAGGGACAGGGGGTCACACTGAAGCTTTCTTT. This encodes CATGTGGHTEAFF.

This clonotype has at least ten counts. J is TRBJ1-5 and V is TRBV7-2; possibly TRBD1 for D (5 bases). The CDR3 is made up of 15 amino acids. V was shortened by 1 base and J by 6 bases, with 13 bases between the two germline ends. Germline V gives CDR1 SGHTA, CDR2 FQGNSA. In nucleotides, the CDR3 is TGTGCCAGCAGCTTAGGGACGGCAGGGCCTCAGCCCCAGCATTTT. Translation gives CASSLGTAGPQPQHF.

This clonotype was seen many times. This chain connects TRBV7-9 to TRBJ1-4; D gene ambiguous. Deletions cut 1 base from V and 8 bases from J, with 5 bases between. The length of the CDR3 is 12 residues. CDR1 SEHNR and CDR2 FQNEAQ come from the germline V gene (reference sequence). CDR3 region: CASSLVNEKLFF. The CDR3 DNA reads as TGTGCCAGCAGCTTAGTCAACGAAAAACTGTTTTTT.

The chain carries TRBV6-1 and TRBJ1-6, with a weak D call TRBD1 (5 bases). Germline lookup yields CDR1 MNHNS and CDR2 SASEGT. There are 14 residues in the CDR3. V gave up 6 bases and J gave up 7 bases, with 13 bases separating them. The chain's CDR3 is CASRGGGENSPLHF. The CDR3 DNA reads TGTGCCAGCAGGGGGGGGGGAGAAAATTCACCCCTCCACTTT.

This clonotype showed up just a few times. V and J are TRBV29-1 and TRBJ1-1, with a tentative D call TRBD1 (6 bases). This CDR3 is built from 12 residues. The germline V and J ends were trimmed by 6 bases and 0 bases, with 8 bases remaining between them. CDR1 is SQVTM and CDR2 is ANQGSEA in the germline V gene. The CDR3 nucleotides read TGCAGCGTCAGGACAGTGAACACTGAAGCTTTCTTT. Translation gives CSVRTVNTEAFF.

A word on this clonotype: The junction departs from the called germline gene at one end, perhaps through a read error. This chain connects TRBV7-8 to TRBJ1-1; D gene ambiguous. The CDR3 extends over 14 amino acids. Per germline, CDR1 SGHVS and CDR2 FQNEAQ. The CDR3: CARVQLGMNTEALF. DNA of the CDR3: TGTGCTAGGGTGCAGTTGGGCATGAACACTGAAGCTCTCTTT.

V is TRBV10-3 and J is TRBJ2-5, with D unresolved. V was pared by 3 bases and J by 4 bases, with 12 bases between. There are 14 residues in the CDR3. The germline V gene has CDR1 ENHRY and CDR2 SYGVKD. The CDR3 DNA reads TGTGCCATCAGTGAACCAGGATTGGGAGAGACCCAGTACTTC. Translated, it gives CAISEPGLGETQYF.

This clonotype was seen only once. A much larger clone differs by one base, so this may be a read error. CDR3 nucleotides: TGTGCCATCAGTGAGATCGGCGGGGTTCAGCCCCAGCATTTT. Its protein is CAISEIGGVQPQHF. The rearrangement joins TRBV10-3 to TRBJ1-5; D is unclear. CDR3 length equals 14 residues. Germline CDR1 ENHRY, CDR2 SYGVKD. The V end was cut by 2 bases, the J end by 6 bases, with 11 bases between.

CDR3 protein: CASSQPGAKEKLFF. CDR3 DNA sequence: TGCGCCAGCAGCCAACCGGGGGCGAAGGAAAAACTGTTTTTT. V and J are TRBV4-3 and TRBJ1-4, with TRBD1 as a possible D gene (6 bases). With 2 bases removed from V and 8 bases from J, the gap between germline ends came to 12 bases. CDR3 length equals 14 residues. The germline V gene has CDR1 LGHNA and CDR2 YSLEER.

The CDR3: CAGTGANYGYTF. The CDR3 bases are TGTGCCGGGACCGGAGCTAACTATGGCTACACCTTC. The V call is TRBV2, the J call TRBJ1-2, with a possible D match to TRBD1 (5 bases). V lost 11 bases and J lost 0, with 10 bases in between. Per germline, CDR1 SNHLY and CDR2 FYNNEI. The CDR3 length is 12 residues.

With respect to this clonotype: This may be a read error: a much more frequent sequence differs by one nucleotide. The chain has TRBV7-3 and TRBJ2-7; 11 bases fit TRBD2. The J segment lost 3 bases and the V segment lost 5 bases, leaving 9 bases of the junction unmatched. The CDR3 totals 16 residues. In germline, CDR1 is SGHTA, CDR2 FQGTGA. CDR3 nucleotide sequence: TGTGCCAGCAGCCCACACACTAGCGGGAGTAGCTACGAGCAGTACTTC. It encodes CASSPHTSGSSYEQYF.

The chain joins TRBV12-3 or TRBV12-4 to TRBJ2-5, with TRBD1 matching 9 bases. There are 14 residues in the CDR3. Unmatched junction bases numbered 4, after V lost 5 bases and J lost 3 bases. Here the CDR3 reads CASSTRQGEETQYF. DNA of the CDR3: TGTGCCAGCAGTACAAGACAGGGGGAAGAGACCCAGTACTTC.

V is TRBV14 and J is TRBJ2-3; no definite D call. Trimming pared 1 base from V and 4 bases from J, leaving 3 bases between. Germline CDR1 and CDR2: SGHDN and FVKESK. CDR3 size: 12 residues. CDR3 region: CASSQGPDTQYF. The CDR3 DNA is TGTGCCAGCAGCCAAGGCCCAGATACGCAGTATTTT.

This clonotype was seen a few times. The chain has TRBV7-2 and TRBJ1-6; 7 nucleotides match TRBD1. The CDR3 spans 16 residues. Germline CDR1 is SGHTA and CDR2 is FQGNSA. V was clipped by 5 bases and J by 3 bases; unmatched bases: 7. CDR3 in amino acids: CASSTSGTDYNSPLHF. Here the CDR3 DNA reads TGTGCCAGCAGCACCAGCGGGACAGACTATAATTCACCCCTCCACTTT.

The CDR3 DNA reads TGCAGTGACCCGGGACTAGCGGGTGAGCAGTACTTC. Residues: CSDPGLAGEQYF. The V gene is TRBV20-1, the J gene TRBJ2-7, with 12 positions matching TRBD2. CDR3 length equals 12 residues. The germline V gene has CDR1 DFQATT and CDR2 SNEGSKA (reference sequence). V was clipped by 7 bases and J by 7 bases; unmatched bases: 5.

This clonotype was recorded a few times. V gene TRBV5-1 combines with J gene TRBJ1-6, with 8 bases matching TRBD1. The trim removed 4 bases at V and 3 bases at J, leaving 6 bases unmatched. Germline V gives CDR1 SGHRS, CDR2 YFSETQ. This CDR3 has 16 residues. The CDR3 DNA sequence: TGCGCCAGCAGCCTCGGACAGGGTTTCTATAATTCACCCCTCCACTTT. This gives the protein CASSLGQGFYNSPLHF. Full variable domain (remainder filled in from reference TRBV5-1 and TRBJ1-6): KAGVTQTPRYLIKTRGQQVTLSCSPISGHRSVSWYQQTPGQGLQFLFEYFSETQRNKGNFPGRFSGRQFSNSRSEMNVSTLELGDSALYLCASSLGQGFYNSPLHFGNGTRLTVT.

This chain joins TRBV6-1 and TRBJ1-5, with D possibly matching TRBD1 (6 bases). This CDR3 has 14 amino acids. Deletions cut 4 bases from V and 11 bases from J, with 18 bases between. Germline loops: CDR1 MNHNS, CDR2 SASEGT. The CDR3 nucleotides read TGTGCCAGCAGTGGAAACAGGGATCTAGAGACCCAGCATTTT. Protein: CASSGNRDLETQHF.

In its sample, this clonotype was seen a few times. The chain couples TRBV19 to TRBJ2-7; D ambiguous. With 3 bases removed from V and 0 bases from J, the gap between germline ends came to 12 bases. This CDR3 comprises 15 residues. Germline V gene lookup returns CDR1 LNHDA and CDR2 SQIVND (reference sequence). CDR3 loop: CASSIGRQSSYEQYF. The CDR3 DNA is TGTGCCAGTAGTATTGGGCGGCAAAGCTCCTACGAGCAGTACTTC.